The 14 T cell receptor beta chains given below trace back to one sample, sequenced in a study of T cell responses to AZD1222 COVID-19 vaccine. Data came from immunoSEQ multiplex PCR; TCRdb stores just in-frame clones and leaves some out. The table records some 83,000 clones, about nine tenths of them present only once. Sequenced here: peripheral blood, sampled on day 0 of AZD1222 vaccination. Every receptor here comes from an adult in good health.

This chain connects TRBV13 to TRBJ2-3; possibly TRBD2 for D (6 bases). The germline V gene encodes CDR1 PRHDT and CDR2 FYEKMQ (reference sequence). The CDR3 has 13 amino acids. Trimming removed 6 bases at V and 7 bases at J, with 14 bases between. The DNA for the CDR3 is TGTGCCAGCAGGAGAGCGGGCGAAAATACGCAGTATTTT. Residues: CASRRAGENTQYF.

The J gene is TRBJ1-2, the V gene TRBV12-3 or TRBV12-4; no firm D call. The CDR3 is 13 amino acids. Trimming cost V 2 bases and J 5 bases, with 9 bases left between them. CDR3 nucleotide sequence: TGTGCCAGCAGTTTAATTGGGTTATATGGCTACACCTTC. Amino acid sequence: CASSLIGLYGYTF.

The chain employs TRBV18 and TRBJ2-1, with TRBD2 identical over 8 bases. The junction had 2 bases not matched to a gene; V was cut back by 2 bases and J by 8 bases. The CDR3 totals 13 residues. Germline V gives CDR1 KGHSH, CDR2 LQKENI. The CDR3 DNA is TGTGCCAGCTCACCAAGGCGGGGGGATGAGCAGTTCTTC. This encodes CASSPRRGDEQFF. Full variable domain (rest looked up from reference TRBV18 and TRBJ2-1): NAGVMQNPRHLVRRRGQEARLRCSPMKGHSHVYWYRQLPEEGLKFMVYLQKENIIDESGMPKERFSAEFPKEGPSILRIQQVVRGDSAAYFCASSPRRGDEQFFGPGTRLTVL.

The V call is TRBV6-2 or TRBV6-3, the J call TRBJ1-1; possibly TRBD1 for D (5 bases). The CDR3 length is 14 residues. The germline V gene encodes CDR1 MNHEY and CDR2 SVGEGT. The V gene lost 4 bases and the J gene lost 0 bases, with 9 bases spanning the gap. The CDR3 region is CASSFPGLNTEAFF. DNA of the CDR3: TGTGCCAGCAGTTTTCCGGGGCTGAACACTGAAGCTTTCTTT.

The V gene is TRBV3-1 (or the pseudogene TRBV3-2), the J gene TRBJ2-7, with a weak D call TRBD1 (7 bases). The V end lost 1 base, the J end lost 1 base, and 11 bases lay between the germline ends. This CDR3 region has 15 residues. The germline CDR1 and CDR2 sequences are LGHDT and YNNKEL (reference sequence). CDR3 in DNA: TGTGCCAGCAGCCAAGCCCCAGGGGGGTCCTACGAGCAGTACTTC. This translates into CASSQAPGGSYEQYF.

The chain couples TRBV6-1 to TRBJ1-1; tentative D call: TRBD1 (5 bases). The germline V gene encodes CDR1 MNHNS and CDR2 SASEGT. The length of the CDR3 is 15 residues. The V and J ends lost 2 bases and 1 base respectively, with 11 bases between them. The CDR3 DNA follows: TGTGCCAGCAGTGAACGCGGGACGGCGAACACTGAAGCTTTCTTT. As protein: CASSERGTANTEAFF.

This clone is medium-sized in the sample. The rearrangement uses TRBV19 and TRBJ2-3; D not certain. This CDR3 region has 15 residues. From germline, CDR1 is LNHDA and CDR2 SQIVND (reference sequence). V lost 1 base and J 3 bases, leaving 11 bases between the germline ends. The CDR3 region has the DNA TGTGCCAGTAGTATAGGGACGGAATTGACAGATACGCAGTATTTT. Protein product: CASSIGTELTDTQYF. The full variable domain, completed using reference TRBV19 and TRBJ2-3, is DGGITQSPKYLFRKEGQNVTLSCEQNLNHDAMYWYRQDPGQGLRLIYYSQIVNDFQKGDIAEGYSVSREKKESFPLTVTSAQKNPTAFYLCASSIGTELTDTQYFGPGTRLTVL.

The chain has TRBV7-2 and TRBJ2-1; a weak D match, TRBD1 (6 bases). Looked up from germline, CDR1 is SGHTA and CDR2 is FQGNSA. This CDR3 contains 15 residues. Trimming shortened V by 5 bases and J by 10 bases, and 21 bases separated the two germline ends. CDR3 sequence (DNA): TGTGCCAGCAGCCGTATTACTATACAGGGAGAGGAGCAGTTCTTC. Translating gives CASSRITIQGEEQFF.

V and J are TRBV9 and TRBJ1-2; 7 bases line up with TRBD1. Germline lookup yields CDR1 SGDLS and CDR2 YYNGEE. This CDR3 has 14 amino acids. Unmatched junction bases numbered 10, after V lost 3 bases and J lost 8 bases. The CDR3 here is CASSGQGHARGYTF. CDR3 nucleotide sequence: TGTGCCAGCAGCGGACAGGGACACGCGAGAGGCTACACCTTC.

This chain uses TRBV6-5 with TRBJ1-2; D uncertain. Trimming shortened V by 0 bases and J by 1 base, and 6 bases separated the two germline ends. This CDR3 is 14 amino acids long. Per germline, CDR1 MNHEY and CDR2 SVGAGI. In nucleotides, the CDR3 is TGTGCCAGCAGTTACTCCGGGAGTAACTATGGCTACACCTTC. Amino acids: CASSYSGSNYGYTF.

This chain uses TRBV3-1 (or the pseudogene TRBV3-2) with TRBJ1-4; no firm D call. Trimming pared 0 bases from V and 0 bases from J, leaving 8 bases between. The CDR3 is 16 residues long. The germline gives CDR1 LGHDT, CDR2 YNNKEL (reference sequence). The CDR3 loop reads CASSQDGGSTNEKLFF. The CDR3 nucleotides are TGTGCCAGCAGCCAAGATGGAGGCTCAACTAATGAAAAACTGTTTTTT.

Here the CDR3 reads CASSEVGTGHYEQYF. The CDR3 nucleotides read TGTGCCAGCAGTGAAGTGGGGACAGGGCATTACGAGCAGTACTTC. The chain links TRBV6-1 to TRBJ2-7; TRBD1 aligns across 9 bases. This CDR3 region has 15 residues. Unmatched junction bases numbered 5, after V lost 1 base and J lost 4 bases. CDR1 and CDR2 from the germline V gene are MNHNS and SASEGT.

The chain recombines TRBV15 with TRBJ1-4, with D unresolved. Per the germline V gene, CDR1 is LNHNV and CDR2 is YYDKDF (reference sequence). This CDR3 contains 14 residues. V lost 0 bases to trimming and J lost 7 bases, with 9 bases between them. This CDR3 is CATSRDSDGEKLFF. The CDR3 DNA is TGTGCCACCAGCAGAGATTCAGACGGTGAAAAACTGTTTTTT.

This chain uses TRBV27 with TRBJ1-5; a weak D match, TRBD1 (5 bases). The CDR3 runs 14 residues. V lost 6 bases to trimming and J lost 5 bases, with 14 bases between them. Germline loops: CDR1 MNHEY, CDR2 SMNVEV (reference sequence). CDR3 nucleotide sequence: TGTGCCAGCAGCCTCAGGGTAGGGGATCAGCCCCAGCATTTT. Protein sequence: CASSLRVGDQPQHF.